This entry lists 12 T cell receptor beta chains sequenced from one sample in a study of cytomegalovirus exposure and HLA in healthy donors. A multiplex PCR was run with 60 Vbeta primers and 13 Jbeta primers. Profiling relied on immunoSEQ multiplex PCR, and the TCRdb table lists in-frame clones only, not all of them. The table includes fewer than 130,000 clones, about 80% detected once. The sample comprised PBMCs. Every receptor here comes from a woman aged 55-75 years in good health and CMV-seropositive.

This clone has a single count. The chain uses TRBV14 and TRBJ1-3, with D possibly TRBD1 on 6 matching bases. CDR3 length: 16 amino acids. V gave up 0 bases and J gave up 1 base, with 10 bases separating them. Germline loops: CDR1 SGHDN, CDR2 FVKESK. The CDR3, as DNA: TGTGCCAGCAGCCAAGAGTGGGACACTTCTGGAAACACCATATATTTT. Amino acids: CASSQEWDTSGNTIYF.

This clone was found once. V is TRBV2 and J is TRBJ2-2; no reliable D call. Trimming took off 4 bases at V and 3 bases at J, with 3 bases between the two ends. CDR1 is SNHLY, CDR2 FYNNEI, per germline. CDR3 length equals 12 residues. The CDR3: CASSADTGELFF. The CDR3 DNA sequence: TGTGCCAGCAGTGCGGACACCGGGGAGCTGTTTTTT. Full variable domain (remainder filled in from reference TRBV2 and TRBJ2-2): EPEVTQTPSHQVTQMGQEVILRCVPISNHLYFYWYRQILGQKVEFLVSFYNNEISEKSEIFDDQFSVERPDGSNFTLKIRSTKLEDSAMYFCASSADTGELFFGEGSRLTVL.

This clone was found once. In nucleotides, the CDR3 is TGTGCCAGCAGCACATCCTACGAGCAGTACTTC. Its translation is CASSTSYEQYF. The rearrangement links TRBV5-4 to TRBJ2-7, with D uncertain. V was clipped by 4 bases and J by 1 base, with 3 bases between them. The length of the CDR3 is 11 residues. Germline V gene sequence: CDR1 SGHNT, CDR2 YYREEE (reference sequence).

This chain's CDR3 is CASILAGGPGYNEQFF. DNA of the CDR3: TGTGCCAGCATCCTAGCGGGAGGGCCAGGCTACAATGAGCAGTTCTTC. The V gene is TRBV2, the J gene TRBJ2-1, with TRBD2 matching 12 bases. This CDR3 has 16 amino acids. Trimming cost V 7 bases and J 3 bases; bases outside gene matches: 7. CDR1 and CDR2 from the germline V gene are SNHLY and FYNNEI.

The chain couples TRBV19 to TRBJ1-2, with unresolved D. Germline V gives CDR1 LNHDA, CDR2 SQIVND (reference sequence). This CDR3 has 16 residues. The V and J ends lost 5 bases and 4 bases respectively, with 20 bases between them. The CDR3: CASSRSARMTGYGYTF. CDR3 in DNA: TGTGCCAGTAGTCGCTCGGCCCGCATGACTGGCTATGGCTACACCTTC.

The J gene is TRBJ1-3, the V gene TRBV9, with D perhaps TRBD1 (5 bases). Germline assignment: CDR1 SGDLS and CDR2 YYNGEE. The CDR3 is made up of 16 amino acids. Trimming took off 0 bases at V and 2 bases at J, with 12 bases between the two ends. CDR3 nucleotide sequence: TGTGCCAGCAGCGTAGCAACAGGAGAAGCTGGAAACACCATATATTTT. Its translation: CASSVATGEAGNTIYF.

Concerning this clone: Other DNA sequences in the same sample also yield this CDR3. V usage is TRBV5-1 and J usage is TRBJ2-6; no clear D gene. The CDR3 is 15 amino acids. Per the germline V gene, CDR1 is SGHRS and CDR2 is YFSETQ. V lost 0 bases to trimming and J lost 1 base, with 5 bases between them. The CDR3 nucleotides read TGCGCCAGCAGCTTGGGGAGTTCTGGGGCCAACGTCCTGACTTTC. As protein: CASSLGSSGANVLTF.

This sequence joins TRBV5-4 and TRBJ1-6; 7 bases agree with TRBD1. The trim removed 1 base at V and 8 bases at J, leaving 3 bases unmatched. The CDR3 totals 14 residues. Looked up from germline, CDR1 is SGHNT and CDR2 is YYREEE (reference sequence). CDR3 in amino acids: CASSLQGGDSPLHF. The CDR3 region has the DNA TGTGCCAGCAGCTTGCAGGGGGGTGATTCACCCCTCCACTTT. The full variable domain, completed using reference TRBV5-4 and TRBJ1-6, is ETGVTQSPTHLIKTRGQQVTLRCSSQSGHNTVSWYQQALGQGPQFIFQYYREEENGRGNFPPRFSGLQFPNYSSELNVNALELDDSALYLCASSLQGGDSPLHFGNGTRLTVT.

The chain carries TRBV19 and TRBJ2-5; a possible D gene is TRBD2 (5 bases). CDR1 is LNHDA, CDR2 SQIVND, per germline (reference sequence). The V end was cut by 0 bases, the J end by 5 bases, with 13 bases between. The CDR3 is made up of 15 amino acids. The CDR3 loop reads CASSIDGGSQETQYF. CDR3 nucleotide sequence: TGTGCCAGTAGTATAGATGGTGGGAGCCAGGAGACCCAGTACTTC.

This clone was counted only a few times. The rearrangement uses TRBV7-3 and TRBJ2-1; 7 bases are a match to TRBD1. The trim removed 4 bases at V and 7 bases at J, leaving 10 bases unmatched. Germline V gene data show CDR1 as SGHTA and CDR2 as FQGTGA. This CDR3 region has 15 residues. The CDR3 nucleotides are TGTGCCAGCAGCTCGGACGGGCTACAGGGGAATGAGCAGTTCTTC. Amino acids: CASSSDGLQGNEQFF.

This chain uses TRBV4-1 with TRBJ1-3; D uncertain. There are 13 residues in the CDR3. V was shortened by 3 bases and J by 3 bases, with 6 bases between the two germline ends. The germline CDR1 and CDR2 sequences are MGHRA and YSYEKL. The CDR3 coding sequence is TGCGCCAGCAGCCAGCACGGTGGAAACACCATATATTTT. Residues: CASSQHGGNTIYF.

As regards this clone: This CDR3 is also generated by other DNA sequences in the sample. The chain links TRBV27 to TRBJ1-2; the D gene is possibly TRBD1 (5 bases). Germline V gene lookup returns CDR1 MNHEY and CDR2 SMNVEV (reference sequence). V gave up 3 bases and J gave up 4 bases, with 15 bases separating them. This CDR3 has 15 residues. CDR3: CASSFSAGVLYGYTF. In DNA form, the CDR3 reads TGTGCCAGCAGTTTTTCGGCGGGGGTTCTCTATGGCTACACCTTC.